Listed below are T cell receptor beta chains from one sample, sequenced in a study of control samples from healthy donors and cancer patients. Assay used: immunoSEQ multiplex PCR; TCRdb lists only in-frame clones, some missing. The table includes over 80,000 clones, roughly four fifths detected once. The source material was blood. The receptors were sampled from a man aged 55 to 70 in good health. Both conserved end residues are part of each CDR3. The order of the fields is J gene, clone size, V gene, D gene, CDR3 protein, CDR3 DNA. The D gene is left open where the match is weak. Size is omitted from some rows. Given values are once, few, many or a class for expanded clones.

J: TRBJ1-5; size: NA; V: TRBV18; D: NA; CDR3: CASSPDSNQPQHF; DNA: TGTGCCAGCTCACCAGATAGCAATCAGCCCCAGCATTTT
J: TRBJ2-3; size: NA; V: TRBV24-1; D: NA; CDR3: CATSDPDLGTDTQYF; DNA: TGTGCCACCAGTGACCCGGACTTGGGCACAGATACGCAGTATTTT
J: TRBJ2-7; size: NA; V: TRBV18; D: TRBD1; CDR3: CASSPRDRARKQYF; DNA: TGTGCCAGCTCACCACGGGACAGGGCTCGCAAGCAGTACTTC
J: TRBJ1-6; size: NA; V: TRBV7-9; D: TRBD1; CDR3: CASSLGDRGNSPLHF; DNA: TGTGCCAGCAGCTTAGGTGACAGGGGTAATTCACCCCTCCACTTT
J: TRBJ1-2; size: few; V: TRBV4-1; D: TRBD1; CDR3: CASSRTTGVSNYGYTF; DNA: TGCGCCAGCAGCCGCACGACAGGGGTATCTAACTATGGCTACACCTTC
J: TRBJ2-3; size: NA; V: TRBV10-1; D: NA; CDR3: CASSLASGADTQYF; DNA: TGCGCCAGCAGTCTAGCGTCGGGAGCAGATACGCAGTATTTT
J: TRBJ2-2; size: NA; V: TRBV19; D: NA; CDR3: CASRVGGELFF; DNA: TGTGCCAGTAGAGTGGGCGGGGAGCTGTTTTTT
J: TRBJ2-3; size: NA; V: TRBV6-1; D: NA; CDR3: CASSEALAGADTQYF; DNA: TGTGCCAGCAGTGAAGCGCTAGCAGGGGCAGATACGCAGTATTTT
J: TRBJ2-3; size: NA; V: TRBV3-1/TRBV3-2; D: TRBD2; CDR3: CASRPTSGGTDTQYF; DNA: TGTGCCAGCAGGCCCACTAGCGGGGGAACAGATACGCAGTATTTT
J: TRBJ2-1; size: NA; V: TRBV19; D: TRBD2; CDR3: CASRTSGVVYNEQFF; DNA: TGTGCCAGCCGCACTAGCGGGGTGGTATACAATGAGCAGTTCTTC
J: TRBJ2-1; size: few; V: TRBV12-3/TRBV12-4; D: NA; CDR3: CASSQGPPSGQFF; DNA: TGTGCCAGCAGTCAGGGACCCCCCAGTGGGCAGTTCTTC
J: TRBJ1-5; size: NA; V: TRBV19; D: NA; CDR3: CASSITPTGVYSNQPQHF; DNA: TGTGCCAGTAGTATTACTCCCACAGGAGTTTACAGCAATCAGCCCCAGCATTTT
J: TRBJ1-4; size: NA; V: TRBV6-2/TRBV6-3; D: TRBD1; CDR3: CASSSGTVIDEKLFF; DNA: TGTGCCAGCAGCTCCGGGACAGTGATTGATGAAAAACTGTTTTTT
J: TRBJ2-5; size: NA; V: TRBV5-4; D: TRBD1; CDR3: CASSWGPGQGGETQYF; DNA: TGTGCCAGCAGCTGGGGACCGGGACAGGGGGGAGAGACCCAGTACTTC
J: TRBJ2-7; size: NA; V: TRBV2; D: NA; CDR3: CASSESLREYGQYF; DNA: TGTGCCAGCAGTGAAAGTCTCAGGGAATACGGGCAGTACTTC
J: TRBJ2-7; size: NA; V: TRBV11-2; D: TRBD2; CDR3: CASSRSGSEYEQYF; DNA: TGTGCCAGCAGCAGGAGCGGGAGCGAGTACGAGCAGTACTTC
J: TRBJ1-1; size: NA; V: TRBV5-6; D: NA; CDR3: CASSFFGLQSEAFF; DNA: TGTGCCAGCAGCTTCTTCGGATTGCAATCTGAAGCTTTCTTT
J: TRBJ2-1; size: NA; V: TRBV9; D: TRBD2; CDR3: CASSPLTSGGYNEQFF; DNA: TGTGCCAGCAGCCCCCTGACTAGCGGAGGTTACAATGAGCAGTTCTTC
J: TRBJ2-1; size: NA; V: TRBV24-1; D: NA; CDR3: CATSGGDNEQFF; DNA: TGTGCCACCAGTGGCGGGGACAATGAGCAGTTCTTC
J: TRBJ1-5; size: NA; V: TRBV9; D: NA; CDR3: CASSLRGENQPQHF; DNA: TGTGCCAGCAGCTTACGGGGAGAGAATCAGCCCCAGCATTTT
J: TRBJ2-7; size: NA; V: TRBV5-6; D: NA; CDR3: CASSFRQRPYEQYF; DNA: TGTGCCAGCAGCTTCCGACAACGACCGTACGAGCAGTACTTC
J: TRBJ1-5; size: few; V: TRBV5-6; D: NA; CDR3: CASSFRGSNQPQHF; DNA: TGTGCCAGCAGCTTCCGGGGTAGCAATCAGCCCCAGCATTTT
J: TRBJ1-4; size: NA; V: TRBV11-2; D: TRBD1; CDR3: CASSLGEGATNEKLFF; DNA: TGTGCCAGCAGCTTGGGGGAGGGGGCTACTAATGAAAAACTGTTTTTT
J: TRBJ2-3; size: NA; V: TRBV6-5; D: NA; CDR3: CASNSRAGDTQYF; DNA: TGTGCCAGCAATTCAAGGGCCGGAGATACGCAGTATTTT
J: TRBJ2-1; size: NA; V: TRBV4-2; D: NA; CDR3: CASSQVPPLWNEQFF; DNA: TGTGCCAGCAGTCAAGTTCCTCCCCTGTGGAATGAGCAGTTCTTC
J: TRBJ2-7; size: NA; V: TRBV7-2; D: NA; CDR3: CASSLAGREQYF; DNA: TGTGCCAGCAGCTTAGCGGGCCGTGAGCAGTACTTC
J: TRBJ1-1; size: NA; V: TRBV21-1; D: NA; CDR3: CASSKWVGPGGAEAFF; DNA: TGTGCCAGCAGCAAATGGGTTGGGCCCGGCGGGGCTGAAGCTTTCTTT
J: TRBJ2-7; size: NA; V: TRBV4-2; D: NA; CDR3: CASSQGGSVGGLFYEQYF; DNA: TGTGCCAGCAGCCAAGGGGGCTCTGTCGGGGGTTTGTTCTACGAGCAGTACTTC
J: TRBJ1-6; size: NA; V: TRBV5-6; D: NA; CDR3: CASNKPASTRKDSPLHF; DNA: TGTGCCAGCAACAAACCCGCGTCCACCCGCAAAGATTCACCCCTCCACTTT
J: TRBJ2-2; size: NA; V: TRBV4-1; D: NA; CDR3: CASSFGWGPGELFF; DNA: TGCGCCAGCAGCTTCGGTTGGGGACCCGGGGAGCTGTTTTTT
J: TRBJ1-4; size: NA; V: TRBV7-9; D: NA; CDR3: CASSLISFATNEKLFF; DNA: TGTGCCAGCAGCTTAATATCGTTCGCAACTAATGAAAAACTGTTTTTT
J: TRBJ2-7; size: NA; V: TRBV3-1/TRBV3-2; D: NA; CDR3: CASSQDRVGSYEQYF; DNA: TGTGCCAGCAGCCAAGATCGGGTAGGCTCCTACGAGCAGTACTTC
J: TRBJ1-1; size: NA; V: TRBV5-4; D: NA; CDR3: CASSLDRKQEAFF; DNA: TGTGCCAGCAGCTTAGACAGGAAACAAGAAGCTTTCTTT